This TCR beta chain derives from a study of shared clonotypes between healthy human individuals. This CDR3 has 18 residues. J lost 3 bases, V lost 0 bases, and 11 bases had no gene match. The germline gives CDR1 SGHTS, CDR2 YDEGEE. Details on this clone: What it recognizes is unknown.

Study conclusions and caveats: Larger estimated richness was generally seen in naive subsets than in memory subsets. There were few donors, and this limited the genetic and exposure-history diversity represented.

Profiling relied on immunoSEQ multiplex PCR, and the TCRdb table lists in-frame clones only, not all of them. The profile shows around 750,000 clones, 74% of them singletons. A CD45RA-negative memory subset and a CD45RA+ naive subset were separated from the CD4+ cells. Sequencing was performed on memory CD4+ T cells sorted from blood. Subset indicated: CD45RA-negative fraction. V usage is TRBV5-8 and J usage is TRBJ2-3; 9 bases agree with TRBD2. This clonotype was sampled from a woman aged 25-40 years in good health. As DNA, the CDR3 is TGTGCCAGCAGCTTGGCCGCGGGAGGGCTGATAGCGACAGATACGCAGTATTTT. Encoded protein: CASSLAAGGLIATDTQYF.